This TCR beta chain was identified in a study of blood T cells in healthy people across ages. Study outcomes and limitations: Naive T cell percentage and TCR beta diversity correlated strongly.

Concerning this clonotype: Its antigen is not known. This may be a read error: a much more frequent sequence differs by one nucleotide.

The second PCR ran about 7 to 12 cycles with a sample-barcoded 5' primer and J-beta primers. TCRdb reprocessed the 5' RACE reads with MiXCR, giving one entry per CDR3 protein. Of roughly 930,000 distinct CDR3 sequences listed, 40% to 60% are singletons. The study drew donors from healthy Caucasian individuals in Russia aged roughly 6 to 100. CDR1 and CDR2 from the germline V gene are MNHEY and SMNVEV (reference sequence). This CDR3 comprises 14 residues. The specimen was blood. The chain uses TRBV27 and TRBJ1-6, with D maybe TRBD1 (6 bases). This clonotype was sampled from a man under 40 in good health. CDR3 sequence (DNA): TGTGCCAGCAGTTTTCACAGGGAGATGGCACCCCCCCACTTT. Translation: CASSFHREMAPPHF.